This is a list of T cell receptor beta chains from one sample in a study of T cell repertoires in cytomegalovirus infection. TCRdb re-called the reads with MiXCR, one entry per CDR3 protein. Here the sample spans some 280,000 distinct CDR3 sequences, roughly 15% being singletons. Sequencing was done on a sample of PBMCs. These receptor sequences come from a human donor in good health (CMV status not recorded). Some clones in this sample may be carry-over from other donors' samples. Both conserved end residues are part of each CDR3. A D gene is named only where the DNA matches it firmly. Clone size is given for some rows only: seen once, a few or many times, or a class if the clone is expanded.

v_call: TRBV14
d_call: TRBD1
clone_size: few
j_call: TRBJ2-1
cdr3_nt: TGTGCCAGCAGCCTCAGGACAGGGGACTACAATGAGCAGTTCTTC
cdr3_aa: CASSLRTGDYNEQFF

v_call: TRBV6-2/TRBV6-3
d_call: .
clone_size: few
j_call: TRBJ2-7
cdr3_nt: TGTGCCAGCAGTTACCTCGGGCAGGGGAGATACGAGCAGTACTTC
cdr3_aa: CASSYLGQGRYEQYF

v_call: TRBV5-5
d_call: .
clone_size: few
j_call: TRBJ2-3
cdr3_nt: TGTGCCAGCAGTCCCGGGACTCTCAGCACAGATACGCAGTATTTT
cdr3_aa: CASSPGTLSTDTQYF

v_call: TRBV7-9
d_call: .
clone_size: many
j_call: TRBJ2-7
cdr3_nt: TGTGCCAGCAGCCAACTAAGCGGTACCTACGAGCAGTACTTC
cdr3_aa: CASSQLSGTYEQYF

v_call: TRBV6-2/TRBV6-3
d_call: .
clone_size: few
j_call: TRBJ2-1
cdr3_nt: TGTGCCAGCAGTTACTCCTCCAGCTCCTACAATGAGCAGTTCTTC
cdr3_aa: CASSYSSSSYNEQFF

v_call: TRBV12-3/TRBV12-4
d_call: TRBD1
clone_size: many
j_call: TRBJ2-2
cdr3_nt: TGTGCCAGCAGCTGGGACAGTGTCACCGGGGAGCTGTTTTTT
cdr3_aa: CASSWDSVTGELFF

v_call: TRBV10-3
d_call: TRBD1
clone_size: few
j_call: TRBJ2-4
cdr3_nt: TGTGCCATCAGTGCCAGCGACAGGGTGGAAAACATTCAGTACTTC
cdr3_aa: CAISASDRVENIQYF

v_call: TRBV20-1
d_call: .
clone_size: .
j_call: TRBJ1-1
cdr3_nt: TGCAGTGCTATCGACACAGGGCAGAACACTGAAGCTTTCTTT
cdr3_aa: CSAIDTGQNTEAFF

v_call: TRBV7-2
d_call: .
clone_size: many
j_call: TRBJ1-5
cdr3_nt: TGTGCCAGCAGCTTAAGGGAGTTCAATCAGCCCCAGCATTTT
cdr3_aa: CASSLREFNQPQHF

v_call: TRBV5-4
d_call: TRBD1
clone_size: .
j_call: TRBJ2-1
cdr3_nt: TGTGCCAGCAGCTCGGACAGGGGGAGTAATGAGCAGTTCTTC
cdr3_aa: CASSSDRGSNEQFF

v_call: TRBV7-3
d_call: TRBD2
clone_size: .
j_call: TRBJ2-3
cdr3_nt: TGTGCCAGCAGCTTATACGGGGGGGCCCCAGATACGCAGTATTTT
cdr3_aa: CASSLYGGAPDTQYF

v_call: TRBV7-8
d_call: TRBD2
clone_size: few
j_call: TRBJ2-3
cdr3_nt: TGTGCCAGCAGTCCAGGACTAGCATCGAGGATGGGAGATACGCAGTATTTT
cdr3_aa: CASSPGLASRMGDTQYF

v_call: TRBV7-6
d_call: .
clone_size: many
j_call: TRBJ2-3
cdr3_nt: TGTGCCAGCAGCTCGGCCTCTAGCGCAGATACGCAGTATTTT
cdr3_aa: CASSSASSADTQYF

v_call: TRBV18
d_call: .
clone_size: many
j_call: TRBJ2-2
cdr3_nt: TGTGCCAGCTCCGACACCGGGGAGCTGTTTTTT
cdr3_aa: CASSDTGELFF

v_call: TRBV20-1
d_call: .
clone_size: .
j_call: TRBJ2-5
cdr3_nt: TGCAGTGCTAGACGCGGGGCAGAGACCCAGTACTTC
cdr3_aa: CSARRGAETQYF

v_call: TRBV10-3
d_call: .
clone_size: .
j_call: TRBJ2-7
cdr3_nt: TGTGCCATCAGTGAGTCGTCAGACTACGAGCAGTACTTC
cdr3_aa: CAISESSDYEQYF

v_call: TRBV3-1
d_call: .
clone_size: few
j_call: TRBJ2-2
cdr3_nt: TGTGCCAGCAGCCCGGGTCAGGAGTACACCGGGGAGCTGTTTTTT
cdr3_aa: CASSPGQEYTGELFF

v_call: TRBV7-6
d_call: .
clone_size: many
j_call: TRBJ2-1
cdr3_nt: TGTGCCAGCAGCCCCCCCGGGGCCCTCCCCTACAATGAGCAGTTCTTC
cdr3_aa: CASSPPGALPYNEQFF

v_call: TRBV29-1
d_call: .
clone_size: .
j_call: TRBJ2-5
cdr3_nt: TGCAGCGTTGAAAAAGGGGTAATAGAGACCCAGTACTTC
cdr3_aa: CSVEKGVIETQYF

v_call: TRBV7-2
d_call: .
clone_size: many
j_call: TRBJ2-7
cdr3_nt: TGTGCCAGCAGCTTAGGGCGGAGTTCCCTCGGGGAGCAGTACTTC
cdr3_aa: CASSLGRSSLGEQYF

v_call: TRBV25-1
d_call: TRBD1
clone_size: few
j_call: TRBJ2-4
cdr3_nt: TGTGCCAGCAGTGAATATGGGACAGGGGTGGCCAAAAACATTCAGTACTTC
cdr3_aa: CASSEYGTGVAKNIQYF

v_call: TRBV7-2
d_call: .
clone_size: .
j_call: TRBJ1-2
cdr3_nt: TGTGCCAGCAGTCTAGGTGGAGGTCCATATAACTATGGCTACACCTTC
cdr3_aa: CASSLGGGPYNYGYTF

v_call: TRBV27
d_call: .
clone_size: many
j_call: TRBJ2-3
cdr3_nt: TGTGCCAGCAGTTTCTGGCAACGGGGAGATACGCAGTATTTT
cdr3_aa: CASSFWQRGDTQYF

v_call: TRBV6-1
d_call: .
clone_size: .
j_call: TRBJ2-2
cdr3_nt: TGTGCCAGCAGTGACCGGGGGCGTACCGGGGAGCTGTTTTTT
cdr3_aa: CASSDRGRTGELFF

v_call: TRBV27
d_call: TRBD1
clone_size: few
j_call: TRBJ2-2
cdr3_nt: TGTGCCAGCAGTGTGGGGACAGGGGTCGGGGAGCTGTTTTTT
cdr3_aa: CASSVGTGVGELFF

v_call: TRBV2
d_call: .
clone_size: once
j_call: TRBJ2-7
cdr3_nt: TGTGCCAGCAGTATCCGGACAGTTCTGGGCGAGCAGTACTTC
cdr3_aa: CASSIRTVLGEQYF

v_call: TRBV7-6
d_call: .
clone_size: many
j_call: TRBJ2-2
cdr3_nt: TGTGCCAGCAGCTTAGATCAGGGGATGGCCACCGGGGAGCTGTTTTTT
cdr3_aa: CASSLDQGMATGELFF

v_call: TRBV7-2
d_call: .
clone_size: few
j_call: TRBJ2-1
cdr3_nt: TGTGCCAGCGCTGCAAGCTCCTACAATGAGCAGTTCTTC
cdr3_aa: CASAASSYNEQFF

v_call: TRBV5-1
d_call: .
clone_size: few
j_call: TRBJ2-7
cdr3_nt: TGCGCCAGCAGCTTGGGTCTACGGCCGAGCTCCTACGAGCAGTACTTC
cdr3_aa: CASSLGLRPSSYEQYF

v_call: TRBV7-2
d_call: .
clone_size: many
j_call: TRBJ2-5
cdr3_nt: TGTGCCAGCAGCTTAGGTTTGAGGGGAGAGACCCAGTACTTC
cdr3_aa: CASSLGLRGETQYF

v_call: TRBV7-2
d_call: .
clone_size: many
j_call: TRBJ2-5
cdr3_nt: TGTGCCAGCAGCTTAGACGGGGCGGTAGAGACCCAGTACTTC
cdr3_aa: CASSLDGAVETQYF

v_call: TRBV7-8
d_call: TRBD2
clone_size: many
j_call: TRBJ2-1
cdr3_nt: TGTGCCAGCAGCTTAGCGATCCTAGCGGGAGTGGGAGAGCAGTTCTTC
cdr3_aa: CASSLAILAGVGEQFF

v_call: TRBV7-2
d_call: .
clone_size: many
j_call: TRBJ2-3
cdr3_nt: TGTGCCAGCAGCTTAGAGCCAACTACAGATACGCAGTATTTT
cdr3_aa: CASSLEPTTDTQYF

v_call: TRBV20-1
d_call: TRBD2
clone_size: .
j_call: TRBJ2-7
cdr3_nt: TGCAGTGCTAGGCGGACTAGCGGGATCCACTCCTACGAGCAGTACTTC
cdr3_aa: CSARRTSGIHSYEQYF

v_call: TRBV7-3
d_call: TRBD1
clone_size: many
j_call: TRBJ1-1
cdr3_nt: TGTGCCAGCAGCTTAACCCTCGGGACAGGGAGAGCTTTCTTT
cdr3_aa: CASSLTLGTGRAFF

v_call: TRBV15
d_call: .
clone_size: few
j_call: TRBJ1-2
cdr3_nt: TGTGCCACCAGCAGAGTGGACGGCCCCTATGGCTACACCTTC
cdr3_aa: CATSRVDGPYGYTF

v_call: TRBV4-3
d_call: TRBD1
clone_size: many
j_call: TRBJ2-2
cdr3_nt: TGCGCCAGCAGCCAGTACCGACCGGGACAGGGGAACACCGGGGAGCTGTTTTTT
cdr3_aa: CASSQYRPGQGNTGELFF

v_call: TRBV29-1
d_call: .
clone_size: few
j_call: TRBJ2-5
cdr3_nt: TGCAGCGTTGAACGTTTAGACCAAGAGACCCAGTACTTC
cdr3_aa: CSVERLDQETQYF

v_call: TRBV28
d_call: .
clone_size: few
j_call: TRBJ1-1
cdr3_nt: TGTGCCAGCAGTGGCAATAATTGGCGGTTGAACACTGAAGCTTTCTTT
cdr3_aa: CASSGNNWRLNTEAFF

v_call: TRBV5-6
d_call: TRBD1
clone_size: few
j_call: TRBJ1-1
cdr3_nt: TGTGCCAGCAGCTCGGGACAGGGACCGAACACTGAAGCTTTCTTT
cdr3_aa: CASSSGQGPNTEAFF

v_call: TRBV28
d_call: .
clone_size: many
j_call: TRBJ2-5
cdr3_nt: TGTGCCAGCAAGGGCGTGCGGAGCGCGTGGACCCAGTACTTC
cdr3_aa: CASKGVRSAWTQYF

v_call: TRBV19
d_call: .
clone_size: few
j_call: TRBJ2-7
cdr3_nt: TGTGCCAGCAAAGACCGAGCGGCGAGCTCCTACGAGCAGTACTTC
cdr3_aa: CASKDRAASSYEQYF

v_call: TRBV7-2
d_call: TRBD2
clone_size: many
j_call: TRBJ2-1
cdr3_nt: TGTGCCAGCAGCTTAGGGGGGCGGGGGGGCGGTGAGCAGTTCTTC
cdr3_aa: CASSLGGRGGGEQFF

v_call: TRBV12-3/TRBV12-4
d_call: .
clone_size: many
j_call: TRBJ1-2
cdr3_nt: TGTGCCAGCTCCGGGGGAGGAAGACGGGGCTACACCTTC
cdr3_aa: CASSGGGRRGYTF

v_call: TRBV20-1
d_call: TRBD2
clone_size: .
j_call: TRBJ2-5
cdr3_nt: TGCAGTGCTAGAGATTTTCAAGCGGGGGGTTTAGAGACCCAGTACTTC
cdr3_aa: CSARDFQAGGLETQYF

v_call: TRBV7-3
d_call: .
clone_size: many
j_call: TRBJ2-2
cdr3_nt: TGTGCCAGCAGCCGCGACACCGGGGAGCTGTTTTTT
cdr3_aa: CASSRDTGELFF

v_call: TRBV25-1
d_call: TRBD2
clone_size: many
j_call: TRBJ2-7
cdr3_nt: TGTGCCATCCAACTAGCGGGAACCTACGAGCAGTACTTC
cdr3_aa: CAIQLAGTYEQYF

v_call: TRBV7-3
d_call: .
clone_size: .
j_call: TRBJ2-2
cdr3_nt: TGTGCCAGCAGCTTACGGGCCCTCCCGGCGGGAAACACCGGGGAGCTGTTTTTT
cdr3_aa: CASSLRALPAGNTGELFF

v_call: TRBV20-1
d_call: TRBD1
clone_size: once
j_call: TRBJ2-7
cdr3_nt: TGCAGTGCTAGACCACAGGGGGAGAACGAGCAGTACTTC
cdr3_aa: CSARPQGENEQYF

v_call: TRBV7-8
d_call: .
clone_size: many
j_call: TRBJ1-2
cdr3_nt: TGTGCCAGCAGCTTAGGTCAGGCCGGGAATGGCTACACCTTC
cdr3_aa: CASSLGQAGNGYTF

v_call: TRBV12-3/TRBV12-4
d_call: .
clone_size: many
j_call: TRBJ2-7
cdr3_nt: TGTGCCAGCAGTTTTGGTCCATCCTACGAGCAGTACTTC
cdr3_aa: CASSFGPSYEQYF

v_call: TRBV20-1
d_call: TRBD1
clone_size: .
j_call: TRBJ1-2
cdr3_nt: TGCAGTGCCCTCAGGGGGGCAGGGCTGGTCTCGAGTGGCTACACCTTC
cdr3_aa: CSALRGAGLVSSGYTF

v_call: TRBV28
d_call: .
clone_size: few
j_call: TRBJ1-2
cdr3_nt: TGTGCCAGCAGTTTAATCTTGGGTGGGCAGCGCTATGGCTACACCTTC
cdr3_aa: CASSLILGGQRYGYTF

v_call: TRBV7-2
d_call: .
clone_size: many
j_call: TRBJ1-4
cdr3_nt: TGTGCCAGCAGCTCGCCTTCAGGGTTACTGTTTTTT
cdr3_aa: CASSSPSGLLFF